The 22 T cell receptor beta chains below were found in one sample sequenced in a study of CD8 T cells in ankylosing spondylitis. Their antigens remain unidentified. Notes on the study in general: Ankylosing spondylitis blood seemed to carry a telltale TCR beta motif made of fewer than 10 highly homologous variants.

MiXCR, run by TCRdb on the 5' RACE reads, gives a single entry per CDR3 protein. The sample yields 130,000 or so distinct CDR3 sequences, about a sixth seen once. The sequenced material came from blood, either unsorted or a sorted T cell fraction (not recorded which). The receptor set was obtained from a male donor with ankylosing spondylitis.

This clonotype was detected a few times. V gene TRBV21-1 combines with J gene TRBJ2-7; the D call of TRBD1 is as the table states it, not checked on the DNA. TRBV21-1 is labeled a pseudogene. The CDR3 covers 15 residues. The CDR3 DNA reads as TGTGCCAGCAGCAAATCAACCGGGACACCTCTTGGGCAGTACTTC. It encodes CASSKSTGTPLGQYF.

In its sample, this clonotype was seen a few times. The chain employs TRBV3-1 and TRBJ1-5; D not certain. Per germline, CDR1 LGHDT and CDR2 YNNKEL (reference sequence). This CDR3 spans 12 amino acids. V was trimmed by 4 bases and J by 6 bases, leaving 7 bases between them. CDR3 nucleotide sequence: TGTGCCAGCAGCCGAGGAGGTCAGCCCCAGCATTTT. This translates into CASSRGGQPQHF.

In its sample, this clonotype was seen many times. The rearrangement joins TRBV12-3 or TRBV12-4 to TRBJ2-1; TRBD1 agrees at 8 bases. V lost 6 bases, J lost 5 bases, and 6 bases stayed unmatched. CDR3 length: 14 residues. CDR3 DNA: TGTGCCAGCAGCCGACAGGGGAGGAACAATGAGCAGTTCTTC. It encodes CASSRQGRNNEQFF.

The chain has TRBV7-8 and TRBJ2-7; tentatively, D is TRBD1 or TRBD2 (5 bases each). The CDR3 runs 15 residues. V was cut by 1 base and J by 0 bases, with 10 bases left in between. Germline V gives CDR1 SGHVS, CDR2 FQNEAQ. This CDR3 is CASSLEVGTSYEQYF. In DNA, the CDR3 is TGTGCCAGCAGCTTAGAGGTCGGGACCTCCTACGAGCAGTACTTC.

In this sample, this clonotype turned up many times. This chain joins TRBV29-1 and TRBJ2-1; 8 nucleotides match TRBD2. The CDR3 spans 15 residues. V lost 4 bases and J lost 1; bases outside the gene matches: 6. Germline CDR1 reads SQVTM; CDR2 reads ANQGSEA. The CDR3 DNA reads TGCAGCGTTGGAACTAGCGGCAGTTCCTACAATGAGCAGTTCTTC. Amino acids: CSVGTSGSSYNEQFF.

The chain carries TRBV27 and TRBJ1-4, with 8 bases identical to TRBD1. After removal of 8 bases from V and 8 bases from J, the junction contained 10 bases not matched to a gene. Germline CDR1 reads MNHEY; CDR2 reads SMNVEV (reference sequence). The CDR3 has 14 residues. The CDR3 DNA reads TGTGCCAGCCGTACCGGACAGGGTCGGGAAAAACTGTTTTTT. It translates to CASRTGQGREKLFF.

CDR3: CATSRSWDEQFF. The CDR3 DNA reads as TGTGCCACCAGCAGATCGTGGGATGAGCAGTTCTTC. V and J are TRBV15 and TRBJ2-1; D call uncertain. V lost 2 bases to trimming and J lost 8 bases, with 7 bases between them. The CDR3 is made up of 12 amino acids. In germline, CDR1 is LNHNV, CDR2 YYDKDF (reference sequence).

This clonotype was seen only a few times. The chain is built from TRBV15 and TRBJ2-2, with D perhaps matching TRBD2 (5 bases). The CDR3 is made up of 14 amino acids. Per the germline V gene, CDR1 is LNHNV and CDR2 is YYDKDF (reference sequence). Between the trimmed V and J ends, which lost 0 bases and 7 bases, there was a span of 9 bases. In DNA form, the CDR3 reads TGTGCCACCAGCAGAGATATACGGGACGGGGAGCTGTTTTTT. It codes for CATSRDIRDGELFF.

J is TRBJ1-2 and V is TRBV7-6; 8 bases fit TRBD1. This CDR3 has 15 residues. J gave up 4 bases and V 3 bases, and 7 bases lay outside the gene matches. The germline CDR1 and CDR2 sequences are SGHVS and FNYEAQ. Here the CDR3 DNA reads TGTGCCAGCAGCTTTGGTGACAGGGGTACCTATGGCTACACCTTC. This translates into CASSFGDRGTYGYTF.

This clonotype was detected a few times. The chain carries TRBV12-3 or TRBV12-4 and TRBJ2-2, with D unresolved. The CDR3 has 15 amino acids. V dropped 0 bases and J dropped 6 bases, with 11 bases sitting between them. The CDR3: CASSLAPFSAGELFF. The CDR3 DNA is TGTGCCAGCAGTTTAGCGCCTTTTTCGGCCGGGGAGCTGTTTTTT.

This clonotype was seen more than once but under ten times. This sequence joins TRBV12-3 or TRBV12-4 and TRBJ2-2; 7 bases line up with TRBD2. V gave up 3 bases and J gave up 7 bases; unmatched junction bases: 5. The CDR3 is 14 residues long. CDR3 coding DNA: TGTGCCAGCAGTTTTTGGGGGAGGGACGGGGAGCTGTTTTTT. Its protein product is CASSFWGRDGELFF.

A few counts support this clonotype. The CDR3 region has the DNA TGTGCCAGCAGCGTTTTTAGCGGGGGGGGAGAGACCCAGTACTTC. It translates to CASSVFSGGGETQYF. The chain joins TRBV9 to TRBJ2-5; 11 bases match TRBD2. The junction had 4 bases not matched to a gene; V was cut back by 2 bases and J by 4 bases. CDR1 is SGDLS and CDR2 is YYNGEE in the germline V gene. This CDR3 comprises 15 residues.

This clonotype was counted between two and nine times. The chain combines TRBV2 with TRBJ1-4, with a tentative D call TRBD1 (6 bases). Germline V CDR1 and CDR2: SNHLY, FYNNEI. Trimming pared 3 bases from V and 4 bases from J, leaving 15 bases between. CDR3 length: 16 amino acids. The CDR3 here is CASSDIRGGNNEKLFF. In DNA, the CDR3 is TGTGCCAGCAGTGATATCCGAGGGGGTAATAATGAAAAACTGTTTTTT.

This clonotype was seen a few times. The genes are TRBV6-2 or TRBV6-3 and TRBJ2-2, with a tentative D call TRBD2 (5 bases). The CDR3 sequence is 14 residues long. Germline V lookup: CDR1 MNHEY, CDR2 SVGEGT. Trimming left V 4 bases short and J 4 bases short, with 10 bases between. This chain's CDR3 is CASSSSLPTGELFF. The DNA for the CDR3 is TGTGCCAGCAGTTCTAGCCTTCCCACCGGGGAGCTGTTTTTT.

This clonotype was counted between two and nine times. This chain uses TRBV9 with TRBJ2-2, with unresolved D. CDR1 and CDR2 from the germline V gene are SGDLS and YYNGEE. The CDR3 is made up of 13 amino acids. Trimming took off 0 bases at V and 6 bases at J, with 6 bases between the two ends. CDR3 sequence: CASSVADAGELFF. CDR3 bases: TGTGCCAGCAGCGTAGCTGATGCCGGGGAGCTGTTTTTT.

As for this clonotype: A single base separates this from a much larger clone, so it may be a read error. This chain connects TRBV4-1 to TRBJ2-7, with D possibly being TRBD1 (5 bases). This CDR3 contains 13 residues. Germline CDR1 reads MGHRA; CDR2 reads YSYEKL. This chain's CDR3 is CSSSQDPGYEQYF. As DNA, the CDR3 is TGCTCCAGCAGCCAAGATCCAGGGTACGAGCAGTACTTC.

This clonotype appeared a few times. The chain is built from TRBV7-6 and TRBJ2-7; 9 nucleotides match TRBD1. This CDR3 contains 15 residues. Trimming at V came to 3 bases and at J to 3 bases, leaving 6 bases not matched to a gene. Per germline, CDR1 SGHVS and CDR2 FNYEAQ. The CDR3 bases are TGTGCCAGCAGCTTGGGACAGGGTGCTAACTACGAGCAGTACTTC. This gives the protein CASSLGQGANYEQYF.

CDR3 protein: CASSFDGEPQETQYF. For the CDR3, the DNA is TGTGCCAGCAGTTTCGACGGGGAACCCCAAGAGACCCAGTACTTC. The rearrangement joins TRBV9 to TRBJ2-5; D possibly corresponds to TRBD2 (5 bases). Deletions cut 5 bases from V and 1 base from J, with 15 bases between. This CDR3 contains 15 residues. Germline values: CDR1 SGDLS, CDR2 YYNGEE. Variable domain in full (rest from reference TRBV9 and TRBJ2-5): DSGVTQTPKHLITATGQRVTLRCSPRSGDLSVYWYQQSLDQGLQFLIQYYNGEERAKGNILERFSAQQFPDLHSELNLSSLELGDSALYFCASSFDGEPQETQYFGPGTRLLVL.

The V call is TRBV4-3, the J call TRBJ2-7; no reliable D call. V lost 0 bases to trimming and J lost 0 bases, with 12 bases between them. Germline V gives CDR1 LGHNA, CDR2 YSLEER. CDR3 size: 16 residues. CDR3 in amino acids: CASSQERGFSSYEQYF. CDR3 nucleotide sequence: TGCGCCAGCAGCCAAGAACGTGGGTTTAGCTCCTACGAGCAGTACTTC.

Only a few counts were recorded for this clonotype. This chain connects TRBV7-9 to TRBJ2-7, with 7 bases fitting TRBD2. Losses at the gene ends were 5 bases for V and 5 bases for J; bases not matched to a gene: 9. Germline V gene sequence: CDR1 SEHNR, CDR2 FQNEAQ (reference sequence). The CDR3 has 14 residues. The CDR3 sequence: CASSPGLVWDEQYF. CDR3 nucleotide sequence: TGTGCCAGCAGCCCCGGACTAGTTTGGGACGAGCAGTACTTC.

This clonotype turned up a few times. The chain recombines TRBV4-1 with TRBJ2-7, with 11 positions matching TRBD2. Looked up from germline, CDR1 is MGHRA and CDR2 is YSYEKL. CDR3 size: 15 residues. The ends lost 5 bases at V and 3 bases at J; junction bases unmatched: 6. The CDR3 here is CASSYTSGSNYEQYF. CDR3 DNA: TGCGCCAGCAGCTACACTAGCGGGAGTAACTACGAGCAGTACTTC.

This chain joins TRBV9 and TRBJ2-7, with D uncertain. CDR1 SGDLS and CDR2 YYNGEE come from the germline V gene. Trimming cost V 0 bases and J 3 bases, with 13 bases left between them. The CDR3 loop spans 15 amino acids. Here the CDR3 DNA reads TGTGCCAGCAGCGTAGCAGCGTCTTCCTTCTACGAGCAGTACTTC. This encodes CASSVAASSFYEQYF.